This T cell receptor beta chain was observed in a study of blood T cell repertoires in COVID-19. Study-wide context: Donors in the United States, Italy and Spain gave samples during acute or convalescent COVID-19.

Deletions cut 1 base from V and 3 bases from J, with 6 bases between. The V gene's germline CDR1 is LGHDT and CDR2 YNNKEL (reference sequence). The CDR3 totals 13 residues. The authors' processing: Researchers report that nucleated cell counts were estimated from reference gene primer amplification. The method was immunoSEQ multiplex PCR; TCRdb's version includes in-frame clones alone and lacks a portion of them. V and J calls and clone size are given by that table; D and trimming were obtained from the DNA. The sample has just over 90,000 clones; 75% to 90% are singletons. This clonotype originated in a human donor with active COVID-19. The donor label of this sample is uncertain. The genes are TRBV3-1 (or the pseudogene TRBV3-2) and TRBJ1-2, with no clear D. The sequencing sample was made of peripheral blood. This CDR3 reads CASSQVRDYGYTF. DNA for the CDR3: TGTGCCAGCAGCCAAGTACGGGACTATGGCTACACCTTC.